The 28 T cell receptor beta chains listed next were all sequenced from one sample in a study of T cell responses to AZD1222 COVID-19 vaccine (dated by TCRdb to the early 2020s). The time point tag for this specimen amounts to: baseline before first vaccination. Preparation of the library involved the immunoSEQ multiplex PCR assay. This immuneACCESS table, as held by TCRdb, lists in-frame sequences with V and J called but not all clones. Of the missing ones, under half trace to an unresolved V gene in checked studies; the others have no known cause. This sample is represented by 90,000 to 150,000 clones; about 88% of them were singletons. The ten largest clones represent 2.4% of the sample. The sequencing here drew on peripheral blood, taken on day 0 of AZD1222 vaccination. These receptors came from an adult in good health.

This rearrangement joins TRBV24-1 to TRBJ2-5; perhaps D is TRBD1 or TRBD2 (5 bases each). The V end lost 5 bases, the J end lost 4 bases, and 10 bases lay between the germline ends. CDR3 length: 13 amino acids. Germline V gene lookup returns CDR1 KGHDR and CDR2 SFDVKD. The CDR3 DNA reads as TGTGCCACCAGTGCGGTGGGACGAGAGACCCAGTACTTC. Translation gives CATSAVGRETQYF.

In its sample, this clone was seen a few times. V is TRBV7-8 and J is TRBJ1-5; 8 positions agree with TRBD1. Germline trimming cut 5 bases from V and 4 bases from J; bases unmatched to any gene: 7. The germline CDR1 and CDR2 sequences are SGHVS and FQNEAQ. This CDR3 is built from 15 residues. The CDR3 DNA follows: TGTGCCAGCAGCGCAAGGGACAGGACTAATCAGCCCCAGCATTTT. It codes for CASSARDRTNQPQHF.

The chain joins TRBV6-6 to TRBJ1-2, with 10 bases identical to TRBD1. The V gene end was trimmed by 4 bases and the J gene end by 8 bases; junction bases not matched to a gene: 7. Germline V lookup: CDR1 MNHNY, CDR2 SVGAGI (reference sequence). This CDR3 is built from 14 residues. The CDR3 sequence: CASSSPTGGGGYTF. In DNA form, the CDR3 reads TGTGCCAGCAGTTCCCCGACAGGGGGCGGCGGCTACACCTTC.

This chain links TRBV19 with TRBJ2-4; D possibly uses TRBD1 or TRBD2 (5 bases each). Trimming left V 7 bases short and J 8 bases short, with 15 bases between. This CDR3 has 13 amino acids. Per the germline V gene, CDR1 is LNHDA and CDR2 is SQIVND (reference sequence). CDR3 bases: TGTGCCAGTACCACTCAGGGAGAGGACATTCAGTACTTC. This codes for CASTTQGEDIQYF.

V gene TRBV5-1 combines with J gene TRBJ1-2; D is possibly TRBD1 (6 bases). Germline assignment: CDR1 SGHRS and CDR2 YFSETQ. The CDR3 is 14 residues long. V lost 2 bases and J lost 8, with 16 bases in between. This CDR3 reads CASSLTTGGGGYTF. CDR3 nucleotide sequence: TGCGCCAGCAGCTTAACGACAGGAGGCGGGGGCTACACCTTC.

The chain recombines TRBV3-1 (or the pseudogene TRBV3-2) with TRBJ2-3, with D tentatively TRBD2 (7 bases). Germline loops: CDR1 LGHDT, CDR2 YNNKEL (reference sequence). This CDR3 comprises 15 residues. The V gene lost 4 bases and the J gene lost 0 bases, with 11 bases spanning the gap. The CDR3 sequence: CASSLGGQSTDTQYF. CDR3 nucleotides: TGTGCCAGCAGCCTCGGGGGGCAGAGCACAGATACGCAGTATTTT.

This sequence joins TRBV21-1 and TRBJ2-5; the DNA was not compared with TRBD1, the D call given in the table. TRBV21-1 constitutes a pseudogene. The CDR3 is 14 residues long. The DNA for the CDR3 is TGTGCCAGCAGCAAAGGGCCAGACCAAGAGACCCAGTACTTC. Protein product: CASSKGPDQETQYF.

V gene TRBV5-1 combines with J gene TRBJ2-1, with no clear D. V lost 1 base to trimming and J lost 6 bases, with 8 bases between them. This CDR3 has 13 amino acids. CDR1 is SGHRS, CDR2 YFSETQ, per germline. The CDR3 DNA reads as TGCGCCAGCAGCTTGCCAGCCAGCAATGAGCAGTTCTTC. This translates into CASSLPASNEQFF. The whole variable domain, remainder taken from reference TRBV5-1 and TRBJ2-1, is KAGVTQTPRYLIKTRGQQVTLSCSPISGHRSVSWYQQTPGQGLQFLFEYFSETQRNKGNFPGRFSGRQFSNSRSEMNVSTLELGDSALYLCASSLPASNEQFFGPGTRLTVL.

The chain combines TRBV6-1 with TRBJ2-7; possible D gene TRBD1, 5 bases. In germline, CDR1 is MNHNS, CDR2 SASEGT. The CDR3 spans 15 residues. Trimming left V 1 base short and J 0 bases short, with 10 bases between. The CDR3 reads CASSEGQGNSYEQYF. The CDR3 DNA reads as TGTGCCAGCAGTGAAGGGCAGGGAAACTCCTACGAGCAGTACTTC.

This clone was counted a single time. The rearrangement links TRBV19 to TRBJ2-3, with D perhaps TRBD2 (5 bases). The CDR3 is 14 amino acids. V lost 6 bases and J 0 bases, leaving 10 bases between the germline ends. Germline V gene data show CDR1 as LNHDA and CDR2 as SQIVND (reference sequence). This CDR3 is CASSPSPSTDTQYF. The CDR3, as DNA: TGTGCCAGTAGCCCTAGCCCTAGCACAGATACGCAGTATTTT.

V gene TRBV11-3 combines with J gene TRBJ2-5; D gene unclear. This CDR3 is built from 13 residues. Germline-derived CDR1 and CDR2 are SGHNT and YENEEA. V dropped 5 bases and J dropped 2 bases, with 9 bases sitting between them. CDR3 sequence reads: CASSRTLQETQYF. The CDR3 bases are TGTGCCAGCAGCCGGACGCTTCAAGAGACCCAGTACTTC.

This chain uses TRBV7-9 with TRBJ1-2; D unclear. Germline V gene lookup returns CDR1 SEHNR and CDR2 FQNEAQ (reference sequence). The V end lost 1 base, the J end lost 8 bases, and 11 bases lay between the germline ends. There are 13 residues in the CDR3. For the CDR3, the DNA is TGTGCCAGCAGCTTAGTGGGGATAGGCGGCTACACCTTC. Translated: CASSLVGIGGYTF.

V gene TRBV30 combines with J gene TRBJ2-5; 8 bases map to TRBD1. CDR1 and CDR2 from the germline V gene are GTSNPN and SVGIG (reference sequence). The V segment lost 5 bases and the J segment 5 bases; nucleotides outside the gene matches: 4. This CDR3 contains 12 residues. CDR3: CAWGSGGETQYF. In DNA, the CDR3 is TGTGCCTGGGGATCAGGGGGCGAGACCCAGTACTTC.

The V and J genes are TRBV24-1 and TRBJ2-1, with 7 nucleotides matching TRBD2. Germline CDR1 KGHDR, CDR2 SFDVKD. Trimming at V came to 4 bases and at J to 8 bases, leaving 10 bases not matched to a gene. The CDR3 is 15 residues long. CDR3 in amino acids: CATSEPGLSNYEQFF. DNA for the CDR3: TGTGCCACCAGTGAGCCGGGACTATCGAACTATGAGCAGTTCTTC.

The chain combines TRBV3-1 (or the pseudogene TRBV3-2) with TRBJ2-1, with 11 bases lining up with TRBD1. Per the germline V gene, CDR1 is LGHDT and CDR2 is YNNKEL (reference sequence). The ends lost 0 bases at V and 10 bases at J; junction bases unmatched: 8. This CDR3 region has 16 residues. CDR3 sequence (DNA): TGTGCCAGCAGCCAAGAGGTAGGACAGGGGGCACGGGAGCAGTTCTTC. This gives the protein CASSQEVGQGAREQFF.

This clone was seen a single time. The chain combines TRBV7-9 with TRBJ2-2; 7 bases are a match to TRBD1. CDR3 size: 15 residues. The ends lost 5 bases at V and 0 bases at J; junction bases unmatched: 3. The germline CDR1 and CDR2 sequences are SEHNR and FQNEAQ (reference sequence). Here the CDR3 DNA reads TGTGCCAGCAGCCAAGACAGGGCGAACACCGGGGAGCTGTTTTTT. This codes for CASSQDRANTGELFF. The variable domain in full, completed from reference TRBV7-9 and TRBJ2-2, reads DTGVSQNPRHKITKRGQNVTFRCDPISEHNRLYWYRQTLGQGPEFLTYFQNEAQLEKSRLLSDRFSAERPKGSFSTLEIQRTEQGDSAMYLCASSQDRANTGELFFGEGSRLTVL.

The chain uses TRBV2 and TRBJ1-6; 8 bases map to TRBD1. The germline V gene has CDR1 SNHLY and CDR2 FYNNEI. V was clipped by 4 bases and J by 8 bases; unmatched bases: 4. The length of the CDR3 is 14 residues. CDR3 amino acids: CASSGGQGYSPLHF. The CDR3 region has the DNA TGTGCCAGCAGTGGTGGACAGGGTTATTCACCCCTCCACTTT.

The gene calls are TRBV2 and TRBJ2-1, with TRBD2 identical over 8 bases. Germline V gives CDR1 SNHLY, CDR2 FYNNEI. The CDR3 is made up of 17 amino acids. V gave up 3 bases and J gave up 0 bases; unmatched junction bases: 7. The CDR3 here is CASSDLAAGGSYNEQFF. For the CDR3, the DNA is TGTGCCAGCAGTGATTTAGCGGCGGGGGGCTCCTACAATGAGCAGTTCTTC.

This rearrangement joins TRBV10-3 to TRBJ2-3; 7 bases fit TRBD2. This CDR3 comprises 14 residues. With V trimmed by 6 bases and J by 7 bases, 10 bases remained unmatched. Germline values: CDR1 ENHRY, CDR2 SYGVKD. The CDR3 coding sequence is TGTGCCATCAGCGGGACTACGCCTCAAAATACGCAGTATTTT. Translated: CAISGTTPQNTQYF.

The CDR3 region is CASSPGGPREKLFF. The CDR3, as DNA: TGTGCCAGCAGCCCGGGGGGGCCCCGGGAAAAACTGTTTTTT. The genes are TRBV28 and TRBJ1-4, with D perhaps TRBD1 (6 bases). CDR1 MDHEN and CDR2 SYDVKM come from the germline V gene. This CDR3 has 14 residues. Trimming removed 6 bases from V and 8 bases from J, with 16 bases in between. Variable domain in full (rest from reference TRBV28 and TRBJ1-4): DVKVTQSSRYLVKRTGEKVFLECVQDMDHENMFWYRQDPGLGLRLIYFSYDVKMKEKGDIPEGYSVSREKKERFSLILESASTNQTSMYLCASSPGGPREKLFFGSGTQLSVL.

V and J are TRBV28 and TRBJ1-5; 9 bases map to TRBD1. CDR1 MDHEN and CDR2 SYDVKM come from the germline V gene. This CDR3 spans 16 amino acids. V shed 2 bases, J shed 9 bases, and the junction held 11 bases outside the gene matches. For the CDR3, the DNA is TGTGCCAGCAGTTTAATATTGGGACAGGGCGGGGGGCCCCAGCATTTT. Translation gives CASSLILGQGGGPQHF.

The genes are TRBV19 and TRBJ1-2; D possibly corresponds to TRBD1 (5 bases). The V gene lost 4 bases and the J gene lost 0 bases, with 12 bases spanning the gap. The CDR3 runs to 15 residues. Looked up from germline, CDR1 is LNHDA and CDR2 is SQIVND (reference sequence). The CDR3 region has the DNA TGTGCCAGTAGTAAACCGGGACTAGCTAACTATGGCTACACCTTC. Residues: CASSKPGLANYGYTF.

The chain is built from TRBV11-2 and TRBJ2-1; 11 bases are shared with TRBD2. J was trimmed by 9 bases and V by 1 base; bases with no gene match: 8. CDR3 size: 16 residues. Germline lookup yields CDR1 SGHAT and CDR2 FQNNGV. The DNA for the CDR3 is TGTGCCAGCAGCTTAGTCCTAGCGGGAGGTTGGGGTGAGCAGTTCTTC. It encodes CASSLVLAGGWGEQFF.

The CDR3 DNA follows: TGCGCCAGCAGGCCGACTAGCGGGCCTCCCGGGGAGCAGTTCTTC. This encodes CASRPTSGPPGEQFF. The chain has TRBV5-1 and TRBJ2-1; the match to TRBD2 covers 10 bases. The V gene's germline CDR1 is SGHRS and CDR2 YFSETQ. The CDR3 contains 15 residues. The junction had 12 bases not matched to a gene; V was cut back by 5 bases and J by 10 bases.

The rearrangement links TRBV18 to TRBJ1-5, with a possible D match to TRBD1 (6 bases). Germline assignment: CDR1 KGHSH and CDR2 LQKENI. The CDR3 is 16 amino acids. Trimming shortened V by 3 bases and J by 1 base, and 13 bases separated the two germline ends. The CDR3 is CASSPQGIGSNQPQHF. Written as DNA, the CDR3 is TGTGCCAGCTCACCTCAGGGGATCGGGAGCAATCAGCCCCAGCATTTT.

The rearrangement links TRBV11-2 to TRBJ1-6; 7 bases are shared with TRBD1. The CDR3 consists of 14 residues. The V gene's germline CDR1 is SGHAT and CDR2 FQNNGV. With 1 base clipped from V and 6 bases from J, the junction kept 0 bases outside the gene matches. CDR3 amino acids: CASSLAGGNSPLHF. The CDR3 DNA is TGTGCCAGCAGCTTAGCAGGGGGTAATTCACCCCTCCACTTT.

This rearrangement joins TRBV27 to TRBJ2-7, with TRBD1 matching over 9 bases. The CDR3 extends over 12 amino acids. V gave up 8 bases and J gave up 2 bases; unmatched junction bases: 1. Germline V gene data show CDR1 as MNHEY and CDR2 as SMNVEV (reference sequence). CDR3 in amino acids: CASGDRAYEQYF. CDR3 coding DNA: TGTGCCAGCGGGGACAGGGCCTACGAGCAGTACTTC.

The chain has TRBV5-4 and TRBJ1-2; 8 bases line up with TRBD1. Germline V gene sequence: CDR1 SGHNT, CDR2 YYREEE (reference sequence). J gave up 8 bases and V 3 bases, and 9 bases lay outside the gene matches. The CDR3 extends over 14 amino acids. Here the CDR3 reads CASSSRTGSNGYTF. The CDR3 DNA sequence: TGTGCCAGCAGCTCGAGGACAGGGTCTAACGGCTACACCTTC.